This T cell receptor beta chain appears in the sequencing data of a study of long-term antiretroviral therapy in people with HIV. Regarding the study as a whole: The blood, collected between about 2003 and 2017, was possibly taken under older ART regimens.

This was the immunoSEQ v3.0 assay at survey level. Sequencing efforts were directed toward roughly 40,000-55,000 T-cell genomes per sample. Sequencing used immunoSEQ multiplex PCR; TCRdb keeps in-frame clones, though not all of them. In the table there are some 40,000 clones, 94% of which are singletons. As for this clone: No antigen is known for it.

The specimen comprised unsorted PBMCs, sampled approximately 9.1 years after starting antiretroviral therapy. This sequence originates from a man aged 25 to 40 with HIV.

The CDR3 sequence is CASSFLVPREKLFF. DNA for the CDR3: TGTGCCAGCAGTTTCTTAGTACCCAGGGAAAAACTGTTTTTT. The chain has TRBV28 and TRBJ1-4; D call uncertain. The CDR3 is made up of 14 amino acids. In germline, CDR1 is MDHEN, CDR2 SYDVKM. V lost 3 bases and J lost 8, with 13 bases in between.